This record looks at one TCR beta chain sequence and its context. Its antigen remains unknown. Trimming left V 1 base short and J 8 bases short, with 12 bases between. The germline V gene encodes CDR1 SGHAT and CDR2 FQDESV (reference sequence). The CDR3 covers 14 residues. Patients sequenced had flow cytometry evidence of CD8+CD57+ cell expansion. All patients had severe acquired aplastic anemia. No therapy had been given to the patients at the time of blood sampling. This specimen belongs to a study of CD8+CD57+ T cells in acquired aplastic anemia. Whole-study findings and limits: Comparison of patients with controls identified around 28 shared CD8+ CDR3 sequences.

Genomic DNA acted as the template from which TCR beta VDJ combination and CDR3 sequence profiling were carried out. MiXCR, applied by TCRdb to the reads, yields one record per CDR3 protein. This sample carries 110,000 or so distinct CDR3 sequences, over 55% of them seen once, and the ten largest clones take 25% to 35%. The sequence was obtained from a human donor with aplastic anemia. Material: sorted CD4+, CD8+, or CD8+CD57+ T cells (not recorded which) from PBMCs. The gene calls are TRBV11-1 and TRBJ2-1; tentatively, D is TRBD1 (5 bases). The CDR3 nucleotides read TGTGCCAGCAGCTTAGGTGCAGGGTTGGATGAGCAGTTCTTC. It encodes CASSLGAGLDEQFF.